This paragraph covers one TCR beta chain sequence. The target antigen is unknown. V lost 1 base, J lost 2 bases, and 9 bases lay in between. The CDR3 contains 15 residues. The V gene's germline CDR1 is SGHTA and CDR2 FQGNSA. This table comes from immunoSEQ multiplex PCR, and its TCRdb copy is limited to in-frame clones, with some not included. The data hold roughly 130,000 clones, with about 90% observed a single time. This sample is drawn from a study of cytomegalovirus exposure and HLA in healthy donors. Study outcomes and limitations: A list of 150 or so TCR beta chains associated with cytomegalovirus was given. According to reports, the classifier identified cytomegalovirus status with high specificity and sensitivity.

Sequencing input: PBMCs. The rearrangement uses TRBV7-2 and TRBJ2-1; D might be TRBD2 (6 bases). The receptor was isolated from a man aged 30 to 45 in good health and CMV-seronegative. CDR3 DNA sequence: TGTGCCAGCAGCTTAGGTTCTAGCGCCTACAATGAGCAGTTCTTC. It encodes CASSLGSSAYNEQFF.